This T cell receptor (beta chain) was retrieved from a study of memory CD8 T cells in hepatitis C reinfection (dated by TCRdb to about 2017). As for the study more broadly: Of the five donors, three spontaneously resolved two consecutive HCV infections, and two cleared a primary infection but developed chronic infection after reinfection. In the reinfection study, participants who had previously resolved an HCV infection were followed up every 3 months. Previously published longitudinal data on tetramer+ CD8 T cell frequency were used to select the peak reinfection time point. Peak reinfection samples were taken from 3 to 8 weeks after reinfection was detected. A case counted as HCV reinfection when an HCV RNA test came back positive after two negative tests taken at least 60 days apart. The study tracked the TCR beta repertoire of virus-specific CD8 T cells longitudinally across an HCV reinfection episode in five donors. Roughly five reinfection cases with stored pre-reinfection samples were identified between the late 2000s and the early 2010s.

Overall study outcomes, separate from this receptor: With only a few donors, the study could not reach definitive conclusions about public clonotypes linked to secondary clearance.

Sample time point, as interpreted from the label and publication: peak reinfection, 3 to 8 weeks after reinfection detection. Sorted cells were sequenced directly ex vivo, without in vitro expansion prior to TCR sequencing. The donors were people who inject drugs and were enrolled in the Montreal Acute Hepatitis C Cohort Study (HEPCO) in Canada. As controls, total naive CD8 T cells, sorted as viable CD3+ CD8+ CD45RO-, were obtained from two donors at each of the three reinfection time points. Before sorting, cryopreserved peripheral blood mononuclear cells were thawed, and CD8 T cells were purified from the thawed cells. Negative selection with the MACS CD8+ T cell Isolation Kit was used to enrich CD8 T cells. Cells were sorted on a BD FACSAria II sorter using FACSDiva software, and FlowJo was used for data analysis. The CDR3 sequence holds 16 residues, the cysteine and phenylalanine included. The only DNA kept is the CDR3, 48 bases in frame from the first base. V loses 5 bases at its end and J loses 1 base; junction bases beyond the gene matches: 8. CDR1 and CDR2 are drawn from the germline V gene: SGHAT, FQNNGV.

Comments on this clone: Its antigen target is currently unknown. No per-base quality is available; no much larger clone lies one base away.

Library method: the immunoSEQ multiplex PCR assay. Genomic DNA was extracted from the sorted cells, and Adaptive Biotechnologies' automated high-throughput method was used to sequence the TCR beta V, D and J regions. CDR3 regions were amplified with a two-step, bias-controlled multiplex PCR. An Illumina instrument was used to sequence the amplified TCR beta libraries. The paper's data handling went like this. The demultiplexed reads were processed to cut down on amplification and sequencing bias, and the IMGT database was used to assign CDR3 sequences to gene families. ImmunoSEQ software version 2.0 was used to analyze repertoire data. Out-of-frame sequences and sequences with stop codons in the CDR3 were removed from clonotype lists. Clonotypes below 0.01% frequency were excluded because they corresponded to less than one cell. To get richness, observed richness was divided by input cell number, while evenness came from dividing Shannon entropy by log observed richness. Repertoire diversity and similarity between time points were quantified using Simpson diversity and Morisita-Horn overlap indices. Clonotypes were sorted into dominant (>1%), sub-dominant (0.5-0.99%), low abundance (0.1-0.49%) or lowest abundance (<0.1%) groups. A germline index was derived by subtracting total nucleotide additions from total CDR3 length and dividing the result by total CDR3 length. This immuneACCESS table, as held by TCRdb, lists in-frame sequences with V and J called but not all clones. Of the missing ones, under half trace to an unresolved V gene in checked studies; the others have no known cause. V and J calls plus clone size are reproduced from that table; the DNA served to infer D and trimming. Here the sample has more than 35,000 clones; approximately 87% occur a single time. Of the sample, around 1.2% falls within the top ten clones.

Sequencing used naive CD8+ T cells sorted from blood. The cell subset or site label corresponds to: total naive CD8+CD45RO- T cells. This sequence was found in a young man with hepatitis C virus infection. The sequence links TRBV11-2 to TRBJ1-2, and 9 junctional nucleotides match TRBD1. CDR3 reads: CASSLLPGQGNYGYTF. The DNA sequence is TGTGCCAGCAGCCTTCTTCCGGGACAGGGTAACTATGGCTACACCTTC. The variable domain in full, with residues beyond the CDR3 obtained from the reference TRBV11-2 and TRBJ1-2 genes, is EAGVAQSPRYKIIEKRQSVAFWCNPISGHATLYWYQQILGQGPKLLIQFQNNGVVDDSQLPKDRFSAERLKGVDSTLKIQPAKLEDSAVYLCASSLLPGQGNYGYTFGSGTRLTVV.